The rows below give T cell receptor beta chains drawn from one sample of a study of T cell repertoires in aging, cancer and after chemotherapy. TCRdb re-called the multiplex PCR reads through MiXCR, storing one row per CDR3 protein. The sample lists around 1,600 distinct CDR3 sequences, about 20% seen once, with around 7% in the top ten. Specimen: blood. All receptors derive from a human donor with a solid tumor. Both conserved end residues are part of each CDR3. The D gene is left open where the match is weak. A row's size may be missing; if present it is once, few, many or a size class.

j_call	v_call	d_call	clone_size	cdr3_nt	cdr3_aa
TRBJ1-5	TRBV5-1	.	medium-sized	TGCGCCAGCAGCTTCGGAGGAAGCAATCAGCCCCAGCATTTT	CASSFGGSNQPQHF
TRBJ2-7	TRBV5-5	TRBD1	medium-sized	TGTGCCAGCAGCTCGAGAGCCGGACAGGGTAGTATTTCCGAGCAGTACTTC	CASSSRAGQGSISEQYF
TRBJ1-1	TRBV30	TRBD1	large	TGTGCCTGGACCCAGGACAGGGTTGGTGAAGCTTTCTTT	CAWTQDRVGEAFF
TRBJ2-7	TRBV4-2	.	few	TGTGCCAGCAGCCAAAATGGCGGGGCGGGCTACGAGCAGTACTTC	CASSQNGGAGYEQYF
TRBJ2-7	TRBV19	TRBD1	medium-sized	TGTGCCAGTAGTATCTTCTCCGGGACAGATGTCTACTACGAGCAGTACTTC	CASSIFSGTDVYYEQYF
TRBJ1-4	TRBV11-3	.	large	TGTGCCAGCAGCCCGGGGTGGGCAGCAACTAATGAAAAACTGTTTTTT	CASSPGWAATNEKLFF
TRBJ1-1	TRBV4-2	TRBD1	.	TGTGCCAGCAGCCAAGATGGCAGGGGGGGTAGCACTGAAGCTTTCTTT	CASSQDGRGGSTEAFF
TRBJ2-3	TRBV7-2	.	medium-sized	TGTGCCAGCAGCTACTCCCTAGGAGGGGGAGGGGTAGGCACAGATACGCAGTATTTT	CASSYSLGGGGVGTDTQYF
TRBJ1-6	TRBV28	.	.	TGTGCCAGCTCGTGTTCACCCCTCCACTTT	CASSCSPLHF
TRBJ2-7	TRBV7-2	.	large	TGTGCCAGCAGCTTAGCGGGACTGCCCTCCTACGAGCAGTACTTC	CASSLAGLPSYEQYF
TRBJ1-3	TRBV18	TRBD1	medium-sized	TGTGCCAGCACGATACGACAGGGGGCTCTCTCTGGAAACACCATATATTTT	CASTIRQGALSGNTIYF
TRBJ1-2	TRBV29-1	.	large	TGCAGCGTCCTGACAGACCTGAACTATGGCTACACCTTC	CSVLTDLNYGYTF
TRBJ1-5	TRBV11-3	.	.	TGTGCCAGCAGCGTGCACAGGGAACCCCAGCATTTT	CASSVHREPQHF
TRBJ2-2	TRBV29-1	.	.	TGCAGCGTGCACAGGGATGCGAACACCGGGGAGCTGTTTTTT	CSVHRDANTGELFF
TRBJ1-1	TRBV6-1	.	large	TGTGCCAGCAGTGGACTGAACACTGAAGCTTTCTTT	CASSGLNTEAFF